This paragraph reports one T cell receptor (beta chain). The data stem from a study of OX40 agonist ivuxolimab in advanced cancers. Study-wide context: Hepatocellular carcinoma, melanoma, renal cell or head and neck cancer occurred in dose-escalation patients.

CDR1 and CDR2 (germline): MNHEY, SVGAGI. Trimming stripped 5 bases from V and 8 bases from J, with 13 bases between. CDR3 length equals 13 residues. Libraries were prepared by immunoSEQ multiplex PCR; TCRdb keeps only in-frame clonotypes and omits some of them. The profile shows approximately 91,000 clones, around nine tenths of them singletons. The sequencing here drew on CD4+ or CD8+ T cells sorted from blood, taken in a trial of the OX40 agonist ivuxolimab. The chain links TRBV6-5 to TRBJ1-5, with D unresolved. The source is an adult with an advanced solid tumor such as melanoma, head and neck, liver or kidney cancer. CDR3 DNA: TGTGCCAGCAGTGGTTCCCCCCGGGAGCCCCAGCATTTT. Translating gives CASSGSPREPQHF.